Each of the 4 T cell receptor beta chains below was sequenced from the same sample in a study of blood T cells in healthy people across ages. The authors ran a second PCR of about 7 to 12 cycles using a sample-barcoded 5' primer and a J-beta primer mix. TCRdb passed the 5' RACE reads through MiXCR, listing each CDR3 protein once. The table lists 850,000 or so distinct CDR3 sequences, more than 25% of them singletons. Sequencing used blood. Receptors were obtained from a woman older than 75 in good health.

Only a few counts were recorded for this clonotype. The CDR3 coding sequence is TGTGCCAGCAGACCCGGGACTAGCGGGGGGGCCTCGGAGACCCAGTACTTC. It encodes CASRPGTSGGASETQYF. The gene calls are TRBV5-4 and TRBJ2-5; 16 bases align to TRBD2. The V segment lost 5 bases and the J segment 5 bases; nucleotides outside the gene matches: 9. The CDR3 length is 17 residues. The germline CDR1 and CDR2 sequences are SGHNT and YYREEE (reference sequence).

In its sample, this clonotype was seen a few times. The chain is built from TRBV20-1 and TRBJ1-4; 7 nucleotides agree with TRBD1. V lost 0 bases to trimming and J lost 13 bases; unmatched junction nucleotides: 14. The length of the CDR3 is 15 residues. Germline CDR1 is DFQATT and CDR2 is SNEGSKA (reference sequence). The CDR3 reads CSARDHRGRLDVLFF. The DNA of the CDR3 is TGCAGTGCTAGAGATCATAGGGGGCGACTAGATGTACTGTTTTTT.

This clonotype was recorded many times. The rearrangement links TRBV5-1 to TRBJ2-5; 9 positions agree with TRBD2. The V gene's germline CDR1 is SGHRS and CDR2 YFSETQ. V was clipped by 0 bases and J by 5 bases; unmatched bases: 5. The CDR3 is 15 residues long. In DNA form, the CDR3 reads TGCGCCAGCAGCTTGGAGCGGGGGGCCGGGGAGACCCAGTACTTC. Amino acid sequence: CASSLERGAGETQYF.

The genes are TRBV20-1 and TRBJ2-1; D remains ambiguous. Trimming left V 3 bases short and J 8 bases short, with 11 bases between. Germline V gene lookup returns CDR1 DFQATT and CDR2 SNEGSKA (reference sequence). CDR3 length: 12 residues. CDR3 region: CSARKSVDEQFF. The CDR3 region has the DNA TGCAGTGCTAGGAAAAGTGTCGATGAGCAGTTCTTC.